The rows below give T cell receptor beta chains drawn from one sample of a study of human T cells and chemical hapten exposure. In TCRdb, the RACE reads were re-called with MiXCR into one record per CDR3 protein. This sample has 300,000 to 350,000 distinct CDR3 sequences, with 5.5% to 8% found just once. The sample here was whole blood, taken in connection with sensitization to the hapten diphenylcyclopropenone (DPC). The receptors derive from a young woman with alopecia areata. Some clones in this sample may be carry-over from other donors' samples. Each CDR3 is given with its conserved first and last residue. The D gene is left open where the match is weak. The size field is filled for only some rows; it gives once, few, many or a size class.

clone size: few; V gene: TRBV6-2/TRBV6-3; J gene: TRBJ2-1; D gene: -; CDR3 protein: CASTKQGVQDEQFF; CDR3 DNA: TGTGCCAGCACTAAGCAGGGTGTGCAGGATGAGCAGTTCTTC
clone size: -; V gene: TRBV20-1; J gene: TRBJ1-5; D gene: -; CDR3 protein: CSCFGGVGNQPQHF; CDR3 DNA: TGCAGTTGCTTTGGGGGAGTGGGCAATCAGCCCCAGCATTTT
clone size: few; V gene: TRBV28; J gene: TRBJ2-7; D gene: -; CDR3 protein: CASSFPQDPWEQYF; CDR3 DNA: TGTGCCAGCAGTTTCCCGCAGGACCCCTGGGAGCAGTACTTC
clone size: -; V gene: TRBV6-5; J gene: TRBJ1-1; D gene: -; CDR3 protein: CASSYYGAQQDTEAFF; CDR3 DNA: TGTGCCAGCAGTTACTACGGGGCTCAGCAGGACACTGAAGCTTTCTTT
clone size: many; V gene: TRBV18; J gene: TRBJ1-1; D gene: -; CDR3 protein: CASSLRTSEAFF; CDR3 DNA: TGTGCCAGCTCACTTAGGACATCCGAAGCTTTCTTT
clone size: many; V gene: TRBV6-2/TRBV6-3; J gene: TRBJ1-6; D gene: -; CDR3 protein: CASSGQAPLHF; CDR3 DNA: TGTGCCAGCAGTGGTCAAGCGCCCCTCCACTTT
clone size: many; V gene: TRBV5-1; J gene: TRBJ2-1; D gene: -; CDR3 protein: CASRPGGGGPRDEQFF; CDR3 DNA: TGCGCCAGTCGACCTGGGGGCGGGGGACCACGGGATGAGCAGTTCTTC
clone size: few; V gene: TRBV9; J gene: TRBJ2-3; D gene: TRBD2; CDR3 protein: CASSPYSGGDGDTQYF; CDR3 DNA: TGTGCCAGCAGCCCTTACAGCGGGGGGGACGGAGATACGCAGTATTTT
clone size: -; V gene: TRBV7-2; J gene: TRBJ2-7; D gene: TRBD1; CDR3 protein: CASSLASGTGGAEQYF; CDR3 DNA: TGTGCCAGCAGCTTAGCGTCCGGGACAGGGGGTGCTGAGCAGTACTTC
clone size: many; V gene: TRBV7-9; J gene: TRBJ2-3; D gene: TRBD2; CDR3 protein: CASIFTGGPSDTQYF; CDR3 DNA: TGTGCCAGCATTTTCACGGGGGGGCCCTCAGATACGCAGTATTTT
clone size: -; V gene: TRBV20-1; J gene: TRBJ2-3; D gene: -; CDR3 protein: CSASVRRGRSTDTQYF; CDR3 DNA: TGCAGTGCTAGTGTTAGGCGGGGAAGAAGCACAGATACGCAGTATTTT
clone size: few; V gene: TRBV12-3/TRBV12-4; J gene: TRBJ2-3; D gene: TRBD2; CDR3 protein: CASSLIRGEADTQYF; CDR3 DNA: TGTGCCAGCAGTTTAATCCGGGGGGAGGCAGATACGCAGTATTTT
clone size: many; V gene: TRBV6-1; J gene: TRBJ2-3; D gene: -; CDR3 protein: CASSLDRGYDTQYF; CDR3 DNA: TGTGCCAGCAGCCTGGACAGAGGATACGATACGCAGTATTTT
clone size: few; V gene: TRBV6-2/TRBV6-3; J gene: TRBJ2-3; D gene: TRBD2; CDR3 protein: CASSYSPLAGGGTDTQYF; CDR3 DNA: TGTGCCAGCAGTTACTCACCACTAGCGGGGGGGGGCACAGATACGCAGTATTTT
clone size: -; V gene: TRBV5-5; J gene: TRBJ1-6; D gene: -; CDR3 protein: CASSSSLTGFMTPLHF; CDR3 DNA: TGTGCCAGCAGCTCTTCATTGACAGGCTTCATGACACCCCTCCACTTT
clone size: -; V gene: TRBV7-9; J gene: TRBJ2-1; D gene: -; CDR3 protein: CASSLGRTGDDEQFF; CDR3 DNA: TGTGCCAGCAGCTTAGGTAGGACGGGGGACGATGAGCAGTTCTTC
clone size: -; V gene: TRBV5-5; J gene: TRBJ1-5; D gene: TRBD1; CDR3 protein: CASSGAPQGDQPQHF; CDR3 DNA: TGTGCCAGCAGCGGGGCCCCACAGGGGGATCAGCCCCAGCATTTT
clone size: few; V gene: TRBV6-5; J gene: TRBJ2-3; D gene: -; CDR3 protein: CASSPDGSLTQYF; CDR3 DNA: TGTGCCAGCAGCCCCGACGGATCTCTGACGCAGTATTTT
clone size: -; V gene: TRBV6-5; J gene: TRBJ2-5; D gene: -; CDR3 protein: CASSYSTGVAQYF; CDR3 DNA: TGTGCCAGCAGTTACTCAACGGGGGTGGCCCAGTACTTC
clone size: few; V gene: TRBV27; J gene: TRBJ2-7; D gene: TRBD1; CDR3 protein: CASSSSTGVEQYF; CDR3 DNA: TGTGCCAGCAGTTCATCGACAGGGGTCGAGCAGTACTTC
clone size: few; V gene: TRBV29-1; J gene: TRBJ1-1; D gene: -; CDR3 protein: CSVEREGYTEAFF; CDR3 DNA: TGCAGCGTTGAACGGGAAGGGTACACTGAAGCTTTCTTT
clone size: few; V gene: TRBV9; J gene: TRBJ1-1; D gene: TRBD1; CDR3 protein: CASSVGERQGSNTEAFF; CDR3 DNA: TGTGCCAGCAGCGTAGGGGAAAGACAGGGATCAAACACTGAAGCTTTCTTT
clone size: many; V gene: TRBV6-5; J gene: TRBJ2-2; D gene: TRBD1; CDR3 protein: CASSPGQSTGELFF; CDR3 DNA: TGTGCCAGCAGCCCGGGACAGAGCACCGGGGAGCTGTTTTTT
clone size: -; V gene: TRBV5-1; J gene: TRBJ2-7; D gene: -; CDR3 protein: CASSLVSGSSYEQYF; CDR3 DNA: TGCGCCAGCAGCTTGGTGAGCGGGTCCTCCTACGAGCAGTACTTC
clone size: -; V gene: TRBV28; J gene: TRBJ2-3; D gene: TRBD1; CDR3 protein: CASSGPGQGSTDTQYF; CDR3 DNA: TGTGCCAGCAGTGGACCGGGACAGGGAAGCACAGATACGCAGTATTTT
clone size: many; V gene: TRBV5-5; J gene: TRBJ2-3; D gene: TRBD2; CDR3 protein: CASSSQAGGTDTQYF; CDR3 DNA: TGTGCCAGCAGCTCACAAGCGGGGGGCACAGATACGCAGTATTTT
clone size: few; V gene: TRBV4-3; J gene: TRBJ1-1; D gene: -; CDR3 protein: CASSQQGPTTEAFF; CDR3 DNA: TGCGCCAGCAGCCAACAGGGGCCCACCACTGAAGCTTTCTTT
clone size: many; V gene: TRBV20-1; J gene: TRBJ2-3; D gene: -; CDR3 protein: CSATGGASTDTQYF; CDR3 DNA: TGCAGTGCTACGGGGGGCGCTAGCACAGATACGCAGTATTTT
clone size: many; V gene: TRBV6-2/TRBV6-3; J gene: TRBJ2-2; D gene: -; CDR3 protein: CASSSLIGVLFF; CDR3 DNA: TGTGCCAGCAGTAGTCTCATCGGAGTCCTGTTTTTT
clone size: many; V gene: TRBV10-2; J gene: TRBJ2-5; D gene: -; CDR3 protein: CASSFRLKETQYF; CDR3 DNA: TGCGCCAGCAGTTTCCGACTGAAAGAGACCCAGTACTTC
clone size: few; V gene: TRBV20-1; J gene: TRBJ1-6; D gene: TRBD1; CDR3 protein: CSARDRGRSPLHF; CDR3 DNA: TGCAGTGCTAGAGACAGGGGGCGTTCACCCCTCCACTTT
clone size: few; V gene: TRBV10-3; J gene: TRBJ2-7; D gene: -; CDR3 protein: CAISPEPGYEQYF; CDR3 DNA: TGTGCCATCAGCCCAGAGCCTGGCTACGAGCAGTACTTC
clone size: many; V gene: TRBV6-2/TRBV6-3; J gene: TRBJ2-1; D gene: -; CDR3 protein: CASSYRAGEGNEQFF; CDR3 DNA: TGTGCCAGCAGTTACCGGGCAGGTGAGGGCAATGAGCAGTTCTTC
clone size: -; V gene: TRBV6-5; J gene: TRBJ1-1; D gene: TRBD1; CDR3 protein: CASSSRTGPAGEAFF; CDR3 DNA: TGTGCCAGCAGCAGCAGGACAGGGCCCGCCGGTGAAGCTTTCTTT
clone size: -; V gene: TRBV20-1; J gene: TRBJ2-1; D gene: -; CDR3 protein: CSSALGKNEQFF; CDR3 DNA: TGCAGTTCCGCCCTGGGGAAGAATGAGCAGTTCTTC